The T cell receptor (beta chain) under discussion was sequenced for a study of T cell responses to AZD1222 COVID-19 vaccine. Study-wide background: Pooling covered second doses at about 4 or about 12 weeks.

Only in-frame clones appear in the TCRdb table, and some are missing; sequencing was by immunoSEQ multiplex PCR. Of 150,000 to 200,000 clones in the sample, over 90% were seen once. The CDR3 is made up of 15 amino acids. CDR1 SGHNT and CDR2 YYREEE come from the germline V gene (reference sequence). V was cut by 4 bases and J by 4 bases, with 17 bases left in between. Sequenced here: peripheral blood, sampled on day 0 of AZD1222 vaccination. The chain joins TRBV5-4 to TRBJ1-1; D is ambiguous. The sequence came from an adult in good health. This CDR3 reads CASSGLGPRSTEAFF. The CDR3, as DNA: TGTGCCAGCAGCGGCCTTGGACCCCGGTCCACTGAAGCTTTCTTT.